The sequence of this T cell receptor beta chain was determined in a study of graft-versus-host responses after intestinal transplantation. Study-level information: Recipients across the board were started on anti-thymocyte globulin induction, then kept on tacrolimus and steroids for two to three years.

This CDR3 is 13 amino acids long. The V segment lost 7 bases and the J segment 4 bases; nucleotides outside the gene matches: 0. Germline V gene data show CDR1 as MNHEY and CDR2 as SMNVEV (reference sequence). Findings and caveats of the study: GvH clones occurred in recipient marrow; some first appeared in ileum or blood.

Sequenced by immunoSEQ multiplex PCR; TCRdb stores in-frame clones only, minus some. This repertoire shows just under 85,000 clones, approximately 90% found once; its top ten account for about 8%. This clone showed up just a few times. Its specificity is unknown. The rearrangement uses TRBV27 and TRBJ2-1, with TRBD2 identical over 11 bases. The sequenced sample was unstimulated CD8+ T cells sorted from spleen or lymph node cells, obtained before transplant. The sequence came from a human donor who was the organ donor for an intestinal transplant. CDR3 coding DNA: TGTGCCAGCACTAGCGGGGGGTACAATGAGCAGTTCTTC. Its translation: CASTSGGYNEQFF.